This passage covers 4 T cell receptor beta chains from one sample sequenced in a study of technical replicates of blood from a handful of donors (dated by TCRdb to about 2017). Library method: the immunoSEQ multiplex PCR assay. TCRdb took this table from immuneACCESS and kept in-frame rearrangements with V and J called. Such tables lack part of the clones; where checked against another copy, unresolved V genes explain under half of the gap, and the rest is unexplained. The sample table lists tens of thousands of clones, roughly 92% of them with a count of one. The ten largest clones represent under 0.3% of the sample. The sequenced sample consisted of T cells isolated from PBMCs. The receptors were sampled from a human donor in good health.

The gene calls are TRBV5-1 and TRBJ2-3, with no clear D. Germline V gives CDR1 SGHRS, CDR2 YFSETQ. This CDR3 comprises 14 residues. V lost 4 bases, J lost 6 bases, and 15 bases lay in between. CDR3 coding DNA: TGCGCCAGCAGCATCAACGGGTGGCCGGATACGCAGTATTTT. Translated: CASSINGWPDTQYF.

This clone was seen a handful of times. The CDR3 protein is CASSFTGTRFATNEKLFF. The DNA for the CDR3 is TGCGCCAGCAGCTTCACAGGGACCAGATTTGCAACTAATGAAAAACTGTTTTTT. The V call is TRBV4-1, the J call TRBJ1-4, with D maybe TRBD1 (6 bases). CDR1 is MGHRA, CDR2 YSYEKL, per germline. This CDR3 is built from 18 residues. V was trimmed by 5 bases and J by 0 bases, leaving 19 bases between them.

CDR3 sequence reads: CASSLEGAFESYTF. The CDR3 DNA is TGCGCCAGCAGCTTGGAGGGGGCATTCGAGAGCTACACCTTC. The chain carries TRBV5-1 and TRBJ1-2, with 7 bases matching TRBD1. With 0 bases clipped from V and 9 bases from J, the junction kept 8 bases outside the gene matches. The CDR3 spans 14 residues. Germline V gene sequence: CDR1 SGHRS, CDR2 YFSETQ. The variable domain in full, completed from reference TRBV5-1 and TRBJ1-2, reads KAGVTQTPRYLIKTRGQQVTLSCSPISGHRSVSWYQQTPGQGLQFLFEYFSETQRNKGNFPGRFSGRQFSNSRSEMNVSTLELGDSALYLCASSLEGAFESYTFGSGTRLTVV.

This rearrangement joins TRBV29-1 to TRBJ2-2; TRBD2 aligns across 8 bases. V dropped 3 bases and J dropped 5; count of bases not matched to a gene: 5. The CDR3 has 14 amino acids. Germline CDR1 is SQVTM and CDR2 is ANQGSEA. The DNA of the CDR3 is TGCAGCGTTGATTTAGCGGGAAGAACCGGGGAGCTGTTTTTT. It is translated as CSVDLAGRTGELFF.